A selection of T cell receptor beta chains follows, all from one sample in a study of response to subunit inactivated influenza vaccine. TCRdb processed the RT-PCR reads anew with MiXCR; each CDR3 protein has one entry. The table includes around 760,000 distinct CDR3 sequences, about 15% detected once. The source material was PBMCs from blood, sampled approximately 15 days before vaccination. Receptors originate from a man in his fifties who received an inactivated influenza vaccine. CDR3s include the opening cysteine and the closing phenylalanine or tryptophan. D genes are given only for firm matches. Only part of the rows carry a size: once, few, many, or a class if the clone is expanded.

clone_size	d_call	v_call	j_call	cdr3_aa	cdr3_nt
few	.	TRBV6-2/TRBV6-3	TRBJ1-5	CASSSVGPQHF	TGTGCCAGCAGTTCCGTGGGACCCCAGCATTTT
.	.	TRBV4-1	TRBJ1-6	CASSQEGSYNSPLHF	TGCGCCAGCAGCCAAGAGGGTTCCTATAATTCACCCCTCCACTTT
few	.	TRBV4-1	TRBJ2-3	CASSKDSFTDTQYF	TGCGCCAGCAGCAAGGACAGCTTCACAGATACGCAGTATTTT
.	.	TRBV7-2	TRBJ1-5	CASSIGAGDQPQHF	TGTGCCAGCAGCATAGGGGCAGGGGATCAGCCCCAGCATTTT
.	.	TRBV6-2/TRBV6-3	TRBJ1-2	CASSYPLQGRASAYTF	TGTGCCAGCAGTTACCCGCTACAGGGTCGGGCCTCGGCCTACACCTTC
.	.	TRBV4-3	TRBJ2-1	CASSQEPTSWGFYNEQFF	TGCGCCAGCAGCCAAGAACCTACGAGCTGGGGGTTCTACAATGAGCAGTTCTTC
.	.	TRBV28	TRBJ2-5	CASSGYTQETQYF	TGTGCCAGTTCCGGGTATACTCAAGAGACCCAGTACTTC
few	.	TRBV6-2/TRBV6-3	TRBJ1-1	CASSSPLSYMNTEAFF	TGTGCCAGCAGTTCCCCCCTCAGCTACATGAACACTGAAGCTTTCTTT
few	.	TRBV4-3	TRBJ2-6	CASSQELGRGSGANVLTF	TGCGCCAGCAGCCAAGAACTGGGGAGGGGGTCTGGGGCCAACGTCCTGACTTTC
.	TRBD2	TRBV20-1	TRBJ2-7	CSAGTSGVRYEQYF	TGCAGTGCTGGGACTAGCGGGGTTCGGTACGAGCAGTACTTC
.	TRBD1	TRBV5-1	TRBJ2-1	CASSRTGVLQFF	TGCGCCAGCAGCCGCACAGGGGTGTTGCAGTTCTTC
few	.	TRBV15	TRBJ1-2	CATSRAPENYGYTF	TGTGCCACCAGCAGAGCTCCAGAGAACTATGGCTACACCTTC
.	.	TRBV4-3	TRBJ2-1	CASSQKDYQRNEQFF	TGCGCCAGCAGCCAGAAGGACTATCAACGGAATGAGCAGTTCTTC
.	.	TRBV6-2/TRBV6-3	TRBJ1-3	CASSRERHRSGNTIYF	TGTGCCAGCAGCCGCGAACGACACCGCTCTGGAAACACCATATATTTT
few	.	TRBV12-3/TRBV12-4	TRBJ1-5	CASSQGKSNQPQHF	TGTGCCAGCAGCCAGGGGAAGTCCAATCAGCCCCAGCATTTT
few	.	TRBV28	TRBJ2-2	CASKPASSSGELFF	TGTGCCAGCAAACCCGCATCTAGCTCCGGGGAGCTGTTTTTT
few	.	TRBV2	TRBJ2-1	CASTRGWGDEQFF	TGTGCCAGCACAAGAGGGTGGGGGGATGAGCAGTTCTTC
.	TRBD1	TRBV2	TRBJ2-7	CASKDRDFSYEQYF	TGTGCCAGCAAGGACAGGGACTTCTCCTACGAGCAGTACTTC
many	TRBD1	TRBV7-8	TRBJ2-2	CASSLEGGRAGELFF	TGTGCCAGCAGCTTAGAAGGGGGCCGGGCCGGGGAGCTGTTTTTT
.	.	TRBV28	TRBJ2-2	CASSLFAPGADGELFF	TGTGCCAGCAGTTTATTCGCCCCGGGGGCCGACGGGGAGCTGTTTTTT
few	.	TRBV5-5	TRBJ2-7	CASSLGFSSYEQYF	TGTGCCAGCAGCTTGGGCTTTAGCTCCTACGAGCAGTACTTC
few	.	TRBV2	TRBJ1-5	CASSDWGQPQHF	TGTGCCAGCAGTGATTGGGGCCAGCCCCAGCATTTT
few	.	TRBV12-3/TRBV12-4	TRBJ1-6	CASSLQAGYGNSPLHF	TGTGCCAGCAGTTTACAGGCGGGGTATGGGAATTCACCCCTCCACTTT
.	TRBD2	TRBV13	TRBJ2-7	CASSSPGTTPAYEQYF	TGTGCCAGCAGCTCCCCGGGGACTACCCCTGCCTACGAGCAGTACTTC
.	.	TRBV29-1	TRBJ2-7	CSVEDAGSYEQYF	TGCAGCGTTGAAGATGCTGGCTCCTACGAGCAGTACTTC
few	TRBD1	TRBV4-3	TRBJ1-1	CASSQESRGRAEAFF	TGCGCCAGCAGCCAAGAAAGCAGGGGGCGGGCTGAAGCTTTCTTT
few	.	TRBV7-2	TRBJ1-2	CASSWRTANYGYTF	TGTGCCAGCAGCTGGCGGACAGCTAACTATGGCTACACCTTC
.	TRBD2	TRBV6-1	TRBJ2-1	CASSQLFGLAGDNEQFF	TGTGCCAGCAGCCAACTATTCGGACTAGCGGGAGACAATGAGCAGTTCTTC
many	TRBD1	TRBV28	TRBJ1-6	CASSQGAGSPLHF	TGTGCCAGCAGTCAGGGGGCCGGTTCACCCCTCCACTTT
.	.	TRBV11-2	TRBJ2-6	CARVRGPLSGANVLTF	TGTGCCAGGGTTCGAGGACCTCTTTCTGGGGCCAACGTCCTGACTTTC
few	TRBD1	TRBV7-9	TRBJ2-3	CASSGGQVVGTDTQYF	TGTGCCAGCAGCGGCGGACAGGTTGTAGGCACAGATACGCAGTATTTT
few	.	TRBV29-1	TRBJ1-1	CSAHQLITEAFF	TGCAGCGCCCACCAACTGATCACTGAAGCTTTCTTT
.	.	TRBV11-2	TRBJ2-5	CASSLAHMWQYF	TGTGCCAGCAGCTTAGCGCACATGTGGCAGTACTTC
.	.	TRBV7-7	TRBJ2-7	CASSLEFGASGEQYF	TGTGCTAGCAGCTTAGAATTCGGGGCATCGGGGGAGCAGTACTTC
few	.	TRBV6-5	TRBJ2-2	CASSYSRAEITGELFF	TGTGCCAGCAGTTACTCGAGGGCAGAGATCACCGGGGAGCTGTTTTTT